This T cell receptor beta chain came from a study of blood T cell repertoires in COVID-19. Using immunoSEQ multiplex PCR, the repertoire was profiled, and TCRdb retains in-frame clones only, with some absent. The data show about 410,000 clones, about 90% seen once. With 2 bases clipped from V and 2 bases from J, the junction kept 7 bases outside the gene matches. This CDR3 region has 17 residues. Germline V gives CDR1 LGHDT, CDR2 YNNKEL (reference sequence). Participant-given clinical history determined each cohort assignment. Recovered Cohort 3 donors showed two negative PCRs, clearance, or symptom resolution.

Specimen: PBMCs or T cells enriched from blood (not recorded which). This clonotype originated in a woman in her thirties who had recovered from COVID-19. The chain joins TRBV3-1 (or the pseudogene TRBV3-2) to TRBJ1-5; 9 bases align to TRBD1. The CDR3 sequence is CASSQQGQGLGNQPQHF. The CDR3 coding sequence is TGTGCCAGCAGCCAACAGGGACAGGGCTTGGGCAATCAGCCCCAGCATTTT.